This passage covers 14 T cell receptor beta chains from one sample sequenced in a study of blood T cell repertoires in COVID-19. Profiled with immunoSEQ multiplex PCR; TCRdb holds only in-frame clones, not every one. The profile shows about 27,000 clones, roughly 90% of them singletons. The material sequenced was peripheral blood. The receptor source for this set is a human donor with active COVID-19. The donor label of this sample is uncertain.

This sequence joins TRBV13 and TRBJ2-1, with 10 bases aligning to TRBD2. Germline V gene sequence: CDR1 PRHDT, CDR2 FYEKMQ (reference sequence). The CDR3 extends over 17 amino acids. V dropped 1 base and J dropped 8; count of bases not matched to a gene: 11. The CDR3 bases are TGTGCCAGCAGCTTAGAGGGAGCGGGGGGGCCGGTCGATGAGCAGTTCTTC. Translated: CASSLEGAGGPVDEQFF.

J is TRBJ2-5 and V is TRBV28, with TRBD1 identical over 7 bases. This CDR3 comprises 12 residues. The junction had 4 bases not matched to a gene; V was cut back by 8 bases and J by 4 bases. CDR1 MDHEN and CDR2 SYDVKM come from the germline V gene. CDR3 amino acids: CASLDRAETQYF. The CDR3 DNA sequence: TGTGCCAGCCTTGACAGGGCAGAGACCCAGTACTTC.

V and J are TRBV7-6 and TRBJ2-5; 9 nucleotides match TRBD1. Germline loops: CDR1 SGHVS, CDR2 FNYEAQ. Unmatched junction bases numbered 12, after V lost 5 bases and J lost 5 bases. The CDR3 spans 16 residues. The CDR3 here is CASSQWTGEGSETQYF. The CDR3 bases are TGTGCCAGCAGCCAATGGACAGGGGAAGGGTCGGAGACCCAGTACTTC. Using reference TRBV7-6 and TRBJ2-5 for the parts outside the CDR3, the full variable domain is GAGVSQSPRYKVTKRGQDVALRCDPISGHVSLYWYRQALGQGPEFLTYFNYEAQQDKSGLPNDRFSAERPEGSISTLTIQRTEQRDSAMYRCASSQWTGEGSETQYFGPGTRLLVL.

The chain combines TRBV3-1 (or the pseudogene TRBV3-2) with TRBJ1-5, with 8 bases fitting TRBD1. V was clipped by 4 bases and J by 2 bases; unmatched bases: 1. Germline CDR1 LGHDT, CDR2 YNNKEL (reference sequence). The CDR3 is 14 amino acids. The CDR3, as DNA: TGTGCCAGCAGCCTGGGACAGGGCAATCAGCCCCAGCATTTT. Translating it yields CASSLGQGNQPQHF.

In its sample, this clone is medium-sized. This chain links TRBV7-2 with TRBJ2-1, with 8 positions matching TRBD1. Germline V gene lookup returns CDR1 SGHTA and CDR2 FQGNSA. The CDR3 runs 14 residues. Losses at the gene ends were 2 bases for V and 6 bases for J; bases not matched to a gene: 3. CDR3 sequence (DNA): TGTGCCAGCAGCTTACAGGACAGGGTCAATGAGCAGTTCTTC. It codes for CASSLQDRVNEQFF.

The count of this clone is one. The CDR3 region is CAWANRLSSYNEQFF. CDR3 sequence (DNA): TGTGCATGGGCTAACCGCCTGAGCTCCTACAATGAGCAGTTCTTC. V and J are TRBV30 and TRBJ2-1; no clear D gene. CDR1 is GTSNPN and CDR2 is SVGIG in the germline V gene (reference sequence). The CDR3 is made up of 15 amino acids.

CDR3 region: CASTPLMSQGTDTQYF. Written as DNA, the CDR3 is TGTGCCAGCACCCCCCTCATGAGTCAGGGCACAGATACGCAGTATTTT. The rearrangement links TRBV6-6 to TRBJ2-3; D is uncertain. Germline V gives CDR1 MNHNY, CDR2 SVGAGI (reference sequence). Deletions cut 7 bases from V and 1 base from J, with 18 bases between. The CDR3 spans 16 residues.

The chain joins TRBV28 to TRBJ2-3; TRBD1 might be the D (6 bases). V lost 5 bases and J lost 3, with 27 bases in between. Germline loops: CDR1 MDHEN, CDR2 SYDVKM. The CDR3 loop spans 19 amino acids. CDR3 sequence reads: CASSLNPGANRLGTDTQYF. CDR3 bases: TGTGCCAGCAGTCTGAACCCAGGGGCCAATCGTCTTGGGACAGATACGCAGTATTTT.

The rearrangement joins TRBV10-1 to TRBJ1-1; weak D call: TRBD1 (5 bases). CDR1 and CDR2 (germline): WNHNN, SYGVQD (reference sequence). Trimming removed 11 bases at V and 2 bases at J, with 15 bases between. The CDR3 consists of 13 residues. For the CDR3, the DNA is TGCGCCTCCAGGGTAAACAGAAACACTGAAGCTTTCTTT. Its protein is CASRVNRNTEAFF.

This clone was recorded once. This chain links TRBV28 with TRBJ1-5, with D tentatively TRBD1 (5 bases). There are 15 residues in the CDR3. V was clipped by 2 bases and J by 4 bases, with 12 bases between them. In germline, CDR1 is MDHEN, CDR2 SYDVKM. The CDR3 nucleotides read TGTGCCAGCAGTTTAGGGCAGGGCTTGAATCAGCCCCAGCATTTT. Amino acid sequence: CASSLGQGLNQPQHF.

The chain carries TRBV27 and TRBJ2-7; the D is unclear. The V end was cut by 3 bases, the J end by 0 bases, with 12 bases between. This CDR3 is 15 amino acids long. Germline loops: CDR1 MNHEY, CDR2 SMNVEV (reference sequence). The CDR3 DNA sequence: TGTGCCAGCAGTTTCCACAGTGGTAGCTCCTACGAGCAGTACTTC. Amino acids: CASSFHSGSSYEQYF.

The chain joins TRBV5-1 to TRBJ2-3; D unclear. Germline CDR1 is SGHRS and CDR2 is YFSETQ. The CDR3 is 15 residues long. Trimming left V 1 base short and J 2 bases short, with 11 bases between. The CDR3 DNA reads as TGCGCCAGCAGCTTGCTTACAGCAACCACAGATACGCAGTATTTT. Translating gives CASSLLTATTDTQYF.

The chain recombines TRBV30 with TRBJ1-1, with D perhaps TRBD1 (5 bases). This CDR3 is built from 15 residues. V lost 1 base to trimming and J lost 3 bases, with 15 bases between them. CDR1 is GTSNPN and CDR2 is SVGIG in the germline V gene (reference sequence). CDR3 protein: CAWSAGTGSYTEAFF. CDR3 nucleotides: TGTGCCTGGAGTGCAGGAACAGGTTCTTACACTGAAGCTTTCTTT.

The chain's CDR3 is CASSPQGDWQETQYF. The CDR3 DNA is TGTGCCAGCAGTCCCCAGGGGGACTGGCAAGAGACCCAGTACTTC. V and J are TRBV6-5 and TRBJ2-5; a weak D match, TRBD1 (7 bases). CDR1 and CDR2 (germline): MNHEY, SVGAGI. The CDR3 runs 15 residues. The V and J ends lost 5 bases and 2 bases respectively, with 15 bases between them.